Presented here are 24 T cell receptor beta chains from one specimen sequenced in a study of cytomegalovirus exposure and HLA in healthy donors. PCR used 60 Vbeta primers and 13 Jbeta primers. Only in-frame clones appear in the TCRdb table, and some are missing; sequencing was by immunoSEQ multiplex PCR. Altogether 100,000 or so clones are present, 75% being singletons, with the ten largest covering more than 9%. Sequenced: PBMCs. Receptors originate from a man aged 45 to 65 in good health and CMV-seronegative.

The count of this clone is one. This rearrangement joins TRBV7-3 to TRBJ2-2; a weak D match, TRBD2 (6 bases). The ends were cut back, 2 bases at V and 0 bases at J, with 16 bases in the middle. CDR1 SGHTA and CDR2 FQGTGA come from the germline V gene. There are 18 residues in the CDR3. DNA of the CDR3: TGTGCCAGCAGCTTAGATCCGGCGGAGGGAACGAACACCGGGGAGCTGTTTTTT. As protein: CASSLDPAEGTNTGELFF.

This clone has a handful of counts. Additional DNA sequences in this sample encode the identical CDR3. This chain links TRBV6-5 with TRBJ2-7, with a tentative D call TRBD2 (5 bases). CDR1 is MNHEY, CDR2 SVGAGI, per germline. The CDR3 runs 14 residues. V shed 6 bases and J shed 6 bases, with 18 bases lying between them. DNA for the CDR3: TGTGCCAGCAGCTCGCGGACTGGTTATAGCGAGCAGTACTTC. Its protein is CASSSRTGYSEQYF.

V and J are TRBV19 and TRBJ2-1; D perhaps matches TRBD1 (5 bases). The length of the CDR3 is 14 residues. CDR1 is LNHDA, CDR2 SQIVND, per germline (reference sequence). The V end lost 5 bases, the J end lost 9 bases, and 17 bases lay between the germline ends. The CDR3 spells CASSFRGQLGEQFF. CDR3 nucleotide sequence: TGTGCCAGTAGTTTCCGCGGACAATTGGGTGAGCAGTTCTTC.

V gene TRBV10-2 combines with J gene TRBJ2-7; the match to TRBD1 covers 7 bases. CDR1 WSHSY and CDR2 SAAADI come from the germline V gene. Trimming removed 9 bases from V and 2 bases from J; junction bases left unmatched: 7. The CDR3 runs to 13 residues. CDR3 DNA sequence: TGCGCCAGTGGGGGACAGCCTCCCTACGAGCAGTACTTC. The encoded protein is CASGGQPPYEQYF.

In its sample, this clone was seen once. The chain couples TRBV5-1 to TRBJ2-7; TRBD2 aligns across 10 bases. This CDR3 region has 13 residues. The germline V gene has CDR1 SGHRS and CDR2 YFSETQ. V shed 9 bases and J 4 bases; nucleotides not matched to a gene: 7. CDR3 loop: CATRVTSGYEQYF. The CDR3 nucleotides are TGCGCCACCCGTGTGACTAGCGGGTACGAGCAGTACTTC.

The chain has TRBV9 and TRBJ2-7, with 11 bases matching TRBD2. CDR1 is SGDLS, CDR2 YYNGEE, per germline. The junction had 1 base not matched to a gene; V was cut back by 2 bases and J by 0 bases. The CDR3 extends over 15 amino acids. CDR3 sequence: CASSVGTSGSYEQYF. CDR3 nucleotide sequence: TGTGCCAGCAGCGTGGGGACTAGCGGCTCCTACGAGCAGTACTTC.

The V call is TRBV19, the J call TRBJ2-1; 11 positions agree with TRBD2. The germline V gene encodes CDR1 LNHDA and CDR2 SQIVND (reference sequence). V was pared by 4 bases and J by 8 bases, with 13 bases of the junction left unmatched. The CDR3 covers 17 residues. The CDR3 region is CASSTPPGLAEGDEQFF. The DNA of the CDR3 is TGTGCCAGTAGTACCCCACCGGGACTAGCGGAAGGGGATGAGCAGTTCTTC.

The chain carries TRBV5-6 and TRBJ2-1; possibly TRBD1 for D (7 bases). Trimming shortened V by 4 bases and J by 1 base, and 12 bases separated the two germline ends. The CDR3 is made up of 15 amino acids. Germline V gene lookup returns CDR1 SGHDT and CDR2 YYEEEE. CDR3 sequence reads: CASSVTGTSYNEQFF. The CDR3 nucleotides are TGTGCCAGCAGCGTGACAGGGACTTCCTACAATGAGCAGTTCTTC. Filled out from reference TRBV5-6 and TRBJ2-1, the complete variable domain reads DAGVTQSPTHLIKTRGQQVTLRCSPKSGHDTVSWYQQALGQGPQFIFQYYEEEERQRGNFPDRFSGHQFPNYSSELNVNALLLGDSALYLCASSVTGTSYNEQFFGPGTRLTVL.

This chain links TRBV9 with TRBJ2-2, with a weak D call TRBD1 (6 bases). CDR3 length equals 16 residues. Between the trimmed V and J ends, which lost 0 bases and 0 bases, there was a span of 9 bases. Per the germline V gene, CDR1 is SGDLS and CDR2 is YYNGEE. The DNA of the CDR3 is TGTGCCAGCAGCGTAGAGGGACATTCGAACACCGGGGAGCTGTTTTTT. Its protein is CASSVEGHSNTGELFF.

The chain is built from TRBV6-5 and TRBJ2-1, with 9 bases fitting TRBD2. This CDR3 has 15 residues. After removal of 6 bases from V and 8 bases from J, the junction contained 11 bases not matched to a gene. Per germline, CDR1 MNHEY and CDR2 SVGAGI. This CDR3 is CASSRGLASGYEQFF. The CDR3 DNA sequence: TGTGCCAGCAGCCGAGGACTAGCGAGTGGGTATGAGCAGTTCTTC.

The V and J genes are TRBV29-1 and TRBJ1-4; perhaps TRBD1 as D (5 bases). The V and J ends lost 3 bases and 5 bases respectively, with 10 bases between them. The CDR3 consists of 13 residues. Germline-derived CDR1 and CDR2 are SQVTM and ANQGSEA. CDR3 in amino acids: CSVDIPGNEKLFF. In nucleotides, the CDR3 is TGCAGCGTTGATATTCCAGGGAATGAAAAACTGTTTTTT.

The V and J genes are TRBV7-8 and TRBJ2-5, with a tentative D call TRBD2 (6 bases). This CDR3 contains 15 residues. Germline CDR1 and CDR2: SGHVS and FQNEAQ. With 5 bases removed from V and 4 bases from J, the gap between germline ends came to 17 bases. For the CDR3, the DNA is TGTGCCAGCAGCCCTACCAGGGCCGGGGGAGAGACCCAGTACTTC. Its protein is CASSPTRAGGETQYF.

The J gene is TRBJ1-6, the V gene TRBV27; 7 bases agree with TRBD1. Germline loops: CDR1 MNHEY, CDR2 SMNVEV (reference sequence). This CDR3 is built from 14 residues. V lost 7 bases, J lost 7 bases, and 7 bases stayed unmatched. The CDR3 region is CASNAGQINSPLHF. The CDR3 DNA sequence: TGTGCCAGCAATGCGGGACAGATCAATTCACCCCTCCACTTT.

This clone showed up just a few times. The chain joins TRBV28 to TRBJ2-6, with unresolved D. The CDR3 sequence is 18 residues long. V lost 2 bases and J 2 bases, leaving 16 bases between the germline ends. CDR1 and CDR2 (germline): MDHEN, SYDVKM. The CDR3 nucleotides read TGTGCCAGCAGTTTAGCCCTACTTAATGAGGCTGGGGCCAACGTCCTGACTTTC. It is translated as CASSLALLNEAGANVLTF.

The chain uses TRBV12-5 and TRBJ1-1; D might be TRBD1 (6 bases). V was shortened by 2 bases and J by 3 bases, with 16 bases between the two germline ends. The CDR3 sequence is 16 residues long. Germline loops: CDR1 LGHNT, CDR2 FRNRAP. CDR3: CASGLFTLGADTEAFF. For the CDR3, the DNA is TGTGCTAGTGGTTTGTTTACCCTGGGGGCGGACACTGAAGCTTTCTTT. Looking up the rest from reference TRBV12-5 and TRBJ1-1 gives the full variable domain: DARVTQTPRHKVTEMGQEVTMRCQPILGHNTVFWYRQTMMQGLELLAYFRNRAPLDDSGMPKDRFSAEMPDATLATLKIQPSEPRDSAVYFCASGLFTLGADTEAFFGQGTRLTVV.

This chain joins TRBV7-6 and TRBJ2-7; a weak D match, TRBD1 (5 bases). Trimming pared 3 bases from V and 3 bases from J, leaving 9 bases between. Germline assignment: CDR1 SGHVS and CDR2 FNYEAQ. This CDR3 has 13 residues. The CDR3 region has the DNA TGTGCCAGCAGCTTTGGGCAGGGCTACGAGCAGTACTTC. It encodes CASSFGQGYEQYF.

The V gene is TRBV10-3, the J gene TRBJ2-3; 7 positions match TRBD2. CDR1 is ENHRY, CDR2 SYGVKD, per germline. Trimming cost V 7 bases and J 3 bases; bases outside gene matches: 7. The CDR3 extends over 14 amino acids. The CDR3 DNA follows: TGTGCCATCAACCCGGGGGGTCGTACAGATACGCAGTATTTT. It is translated as CAINPGGRTDTQYF.

V is TRBV9 and J is TRBJ2-2; 9 nucleotides line up with TRBD1. Trimming took 4 bases from V and 1 from J; bases not matched to a gene: 5. The V gene's germline CDR1 is SGDLS and CDR2 YYNGEE. This CDR3 contains 16 residues. Here the CDR3 DNA reads TGTGCCAGCAGCTCACAGGGGGCGGGGAACACCGGGGAGCTGTTTTTT. Amino acid sequence: CASSSQGAGNTGELFF. The whole variable domain, filled in from reference TRBV9 and TRBJ2-2, reads DSGVTQTPKHLITATGQRVTLRCSPRSGDLSVYWYQQSLDQGLQFLIQYYNGEERAKGNILERFSAQQFPDLHSELNLSSLELGDSALYFCASSSQGAGNTGELFFGEGSRLTVL.

The chain combines TRBV7-3 with TRBJ2-7; maybe TRBD2 (7 bases). Trimming shortened V by 7 bases and J by 0 bases, and 19 bases separated the two germline ends. Germline V gene lookup returns CDR1 SGHTA and CDR2 FQGTGA. This CDR3 has 16 residues. The CDR3 coding sequence is TGTGCCAGCAAGGGGGGGGATGAAGAACGCTCCTACGAGCAGTACTTC. Its translation is CASKGGDEERSYEQYF.

This rearrangement joins TRBV5-5 to TRBJ2-5, with TRBD1 as a possible D gene (6 bases). The CDR3 sequence is 14 residues long. Between the trimmed V and J ends, which lost 2 bases and 4 bases, there was a span of 12 bases. Germline V gives CDR1 SGHKS, CDR2 YYEKEE (reference sequence). This CDR3 reads CASSFVQGRETQYF. In DNA, the CDR3 is TGTGCCAGCAGCTTTGTGCAGGGGAGAGAGACCCAGTACTTC.

V is TRBV27 and J is TRBJ2-5; D perhaps matches TRBD1 (5 bases). This CDR3 is built from 12 residues. Trimming removed 8 bases from V and 2 bases from J, with 9 bases in between. The germline V gene encodes CDR1 MNHEY and CDR2 SMNVEV (reference sequence). This chain's CDR3 is CASGHLQETQYF. CDR3 in DNA: TGTGCCAGCGGACATTTGCAAGAGACCCAGTACTTC.

This chain links TRBV7-2 with TRBJ2-1; D unclear. The CDR3 is 13 amino acids. From germline, CDR1 is SGHTA and CDR2 FQGNSA. V dropped 3 bases and J dropped 6 bases, with 9 bases sitting between them. CDR3 coding DNA: TGTGCCAGCAGCTTCTACAGACGCAATGAGCAGTTCTTC. Its translation is CASSFYRRNEQFF.

The rearrangement uses TRBV20-1 and TRBJ2-3; D not certain. Germline-derived CDR1 and CDR2 are DFQATT and SNEGSKA (reference sequence). Trimming took off 8 bases at V and 4 bases at J, with 7 bases between the two ends. This CDR3 spans 10 amino acids. In DNA form, the CDR3 reads TGCAGTACGGCGGCAGATACGCAGTATTTT. This gives the protein CSTAADTQYF.

This sequence joins TRBV6-5 and TRBJ1-2; 10 bases agree with TRBD1. The CDR3 sequence is 13 residues long. Losses at the gene ends were 5 bases for V and 5 bases for J; bases not matched to a gene: 2. In germline, CDR1 is MNHEY, CDR2 SVGAGI. The CDR3 DNA reads TGTGCCAGCAGTCGGACAGGGGGGTATGGCTACACCTTC. Residues: CASSRTGGYGYTF.